The 21 T cell receptor beta chains in this list originate from one sample, sequenced in a study of OX40 agonist ivuxolimab in advanced cancers. The library was obtained by the immunoSEQ multiplex PCR assay. TCRdb's version of the immuneACCESS table is confined to in-frame rearrangements and falls short of the full clone set. An unresolved V gene accounts for under half of the shortfall where checked; the remainder is of unknown origin. The sample profile shows approximately 76,000 clones; over 85% of them were found once. The ten largest clones represent less than 7% of the sample. This sample comprised CD4+ or CD8+ T cells sorted from blood, obtained in a trial of the OX40 agonist ivuxolimab. The receptor source for this set is an adult with an advanced solid tumor such as melanoma, head and neck, liver or kidney cancer.

The gene calls are TRBV19 and TRBJ2-3; a weak D match, TRBD1 (6 bases). The CDR3 totals 15 residues. CDR1 and CDR2 from the germline V gene are LNHDA and SQIVND (reference sequence). Deletions cut 5 bases from V and 7 bases from J, with 19 bases between. The DNA for the CDR3 is TGTGCCAGTAGTGCGGCCTTAGGGGGAACTCATACGCAGTATTTT. Its protein is CASSAALGGTHTQYF.

The V and J genes are TRBV15 and TRBJ2-7; 10 nucleotides align to TRBD1. Germline V gene lookup returns CDR1 LNHNV and CDR2 YYDKDF (reference sequence). The CDR3 has 13 amino acids. Germline trimming cut 3 bases from V and 6 bases from J; bases unmatched to any gene: 2. Written as DNA, the CDR3 is TGTGCCACCAGCAGCCGGGACAGGGGCGAGCAGTACTTC. Its protein product is CATSSRDRGEQYF.

V gene TRBV29-1 combines with J gene TRBJ2-7; 11 positions agree with TRBD2. V lost 0 bases, J lost 12 bases, and 7 bases stayed unmatched. The CDR3 is 13 amino acids. The germline CDR1 and CDR2 sequences are SQVTM and ANQGSEA. DNA for the CDR3: TGCAGCGTTGAAGACTCCACTAGCGGGAGACCGTACTTC. Translation gives CSVEDSTSGRPYF.

The chain combines TRBV19 with TRBJ1-4; D not certain. CDR3 size: 14 residues. Trimming took off 10 bases at V and 0 bases at J, with 12 bases between the two ends. Germline loops: CDR1 LNHDA, CDR2 SQIVND (reference sequence). The CDR3 sequence: CATRPSATNEKLFF. The CDR3 coding sequence is TGTGCCACCCGCCCCTCCGCAACTAATGAAAAACTGTTTTTT.

J is TRBJ1-2 and V is TRBV27; TRBD1 agrees at 10 bases. This CDR3 is built from 15 residues. Germline V lookup: CDR1 MNHEY, CDR2 SMNVEV (reference sequence). Trimming took 5 bases from V and 4 from J; bases not matched to a gene: 7. The chain's CDR3 is CASSPRTGGIYGYTF. The CDR3, as DNA: TGTGCCAGCAGTCCGAGGACAGGGGGAATCTATGGCTACACCTTC.

CDR3 sequence reads: CASSWGPNTEAFF. For the CDR3, the DNA is TGTGCCAGCAGCTGGGGACCGAACACTGAAGCTTTCTTT. The chain carries TRBV5-5 and TRBJ1-1; D may be TRBD1 (5 bases). The germline V gene encodes CDR1 SGHKS and CDR2 YYEKEE (reference sequence). This CDR3 has 13 amino acids. Trimming removed 3 bases from V and 1 base from J, with 7 bases in between.

The V gene is TRBV5-6, the J gene TRBJ1-1, with D hard to call. This CDR3 has 16 residues. Germline V lookup: CDR1 SGHDT, CDR2 YYEEEE. The V gene lost 4 bases and the J gene lost 2 bases, with 18 bases spanning the gap. DNA for the CDR3: TGTGCCAGCAGCCCCCTGGGATTGGCGAGTAACACTGAAGCTTTCTTT. This sequence encodes CASSPLGLASNTEAFF.

The chain links TRBV10-3 to TRBJ2-1; no reliable D call. The CDR3 extends over 12 amino acids. Germline CDR1 and CDR2: ENHRY and SYGVKD. V shed 6 bases and J shed 2 bases, with 5 bases lying between them. In nucleotides, the CDR3 is TGTGCCATCAGGGGTACCTACAATGAGCAGTTCTTC. Amino acids: CAIRGTYNEQFF.

As to this clone: The same CDR3 arises from other DNA sequences in this sample as well. The chain uses TRBV13 and TRBJ1-1; no clear D gene. The CDR3 runs 14 residues. V gave up 0 bases and J gave up 2 bases, with 7 bases separating them. Germline lookup yields CDR1 PRHDT and CDR2 FYEKMQ (reference sequence). CDR3 bases: TGTGCCAGCAGCTTAGGACGAAGAAACACTGAAGCTTTCTTT. Its translation is CASSLGRRNTEAFF.

The sample holds one count of this clone. The chain is built from TRBV2 and TRBJ1-1; 7 positions match TRBD1. V dropped 6 bases and J dropped 4; count of bases not matched to a gene: 17. Germline V lookup: CDR1 SNHLY, CDR2 FYNNEI. The CDR3 loop spans 17 amino acids. The CDR3 region has the DNA TGTGCCAGCAGCACTTTAGTTGGGACAGCTTATGGCACTGAAGCTTTCTTT. As protein: CASSTLVGTAYGTEAFF.

The chain employs TRBV27 and TRBJ2-5; 11 bases are shared with TRBD2. Trimming took 4 bases from V and 1 from J; bases not matched to a gene: 2. CDR1 MNHEY and CDR2 SMNVEV come from the germline V gene (reference sequence). The CDR3 contains 15 residues. The CDR3 nucleotides read TGTGCCAGCAGTTCTAGCGGGGGGACCCAAGAGACCCAGTACTTC. As protein: CASSSSGGTQETQYF.

V is TRBV27 and J is TRBJ2-7; weak D call: TRBD1 (5 bases). Germline CDR1 reads MNHEY; CDR2 reads SMNVEV (reference sequence). The CDR3 is made up of 11 amino acids. With 2 bases removed from V and 13 bases from J, the gap between germline ends came to 12 bases. The CDR3 spells CASSLGAETYF. CDR3 DNA: TGTGCCAGCAGTTTAGGGGCCGAGACTTACTTC.

The chain recombines TRBV6-1 with TRBJ1-2; D gene uncertain. CDR1 and CDR2 from the germline V gene are MNHNS and SASEGT. Deletions cut 0 bases from V and 7 bases from J, with 18 bases between. The CDR3 runs to 16 residues. The CDR3 region is CASSEARSGRIGGYTF. In DNA, the CDR3 is TGTGCCAGCAGTGAAGCGCGGTCAGGAAGGATTGGTGGCTACACCTTC.

The V call is TRBV21-1, the J call TRBJ2-1; the table's TRBD2 call for D was not verified on the DNA. TRBV21-1 is marked as a pseudogene. The CDR3 loop spans 16 amino acids. The DNA for the CDR3 is TGTGCCAGCAGCAATGGGACTAGCGGGAGGGACAATGAGCAGTTCTTC. Translating it yields CASSNGTSGRDNEQFF.

This sequence joins TRBV7-2 and TRBJ1-3; no reliable D call. Between the trimmed V and J ends, which lost 4 bases and 4 bases, there was a span of 8 bases. This CDR3 comprises 13 residues. Germline V gives CDR1 SGHTA, CDR2 FQGNSA. The CDR3 region is CASSWYLGNTIYF. The CDR3 DNA follows: TGTGCCAGCAGCTGGTACCTCGGAAACACCATATATTTT. The whole variable domain, filled in from reference TRBV7-2 and TRBJ1-3, reads GAGVSQSPSNKVTEKGKDVELRCDPISGHTALYWYRQSLGQGLEFLIYFQGNSAPDKSGLPSDRFSAERTGGSVSTLTIQRTQQEDSAVYLCASSWYLGNTIYFGEGSWLTVV.

This chain joins TRBV4-1 and TRBJ1-5; 9 positions match TRBD1. The V gene end was trimmed by 3 bases and the J gene end by 6 bases; junction bases not matched to a gene: 12. The CDR3 sequence is 17 residues long. The germline gives CDR1 MGHRA, CDR2 YSYEKL. The CDR3 spells CASSQLPLGQGFQPQHF. CDR3 DNA sequence: TGCGCCAGCAGCCAGCTCCCCCTGGGACAGGGCTTTCAGCCCCAGCATTTT.

The genes are TRBV7-2 and TRBJ1-1, with no clear D. V dropped 6 bases and J dropped 0 bases, with 11 bases sitting between them. Per the germline V gene, CDR1 is SGHTA and CDR2 is FQGNSA. The CDR3 has 14 amino acids. The CDR3: CASSPKNMNTEAFF. The CDR3 DNA follows: TGTGCCAGCAGTCCCAAGAACATGAACACTGAAGCTTTCTTT.

The chain carries TRBV23-1 and TRBJ1-1; no reliable D call. TRBV23-1 is an ORF, and what it does is uncertain. The CDR3 covers 14 residues. Trimming shortened V by 3 bases and J by 11 bases, and 19 bases separated the two germline ends. Written as DNA, the CDR3 is TGCGCCAGCAGTCAGCCACCTAACGGGGTAGGCGCTTTCTTT. Residues: CASSQPPNGVGAFF.

The CDR3 reads CASSETGVNYGYTF. DNA for the CDR3: TGTGCCAGCTCCGAGACAGGGGTCAACTATGGCTACACCTTC. This chain connects TRBV18 to TRBJ1-2; TRBD1 matches at 8 bases. Per germline, CDR1 KGHSH and CDR2 LQKENI. V was clipped by 6 bases and J by 2 bases; unmatched bases: 5. The CDR3 consists of 14 residues.

J is TRBJ2-1 and V is TRBV6-5; TRBD1 agrees at 10 bases. The CDR3 has 13 residues. Losses at the gene ends were 9 bases for V and 4 bases for J; bases not matched to a gene: 3. Germline V gene lookup returns CDR1 MNHEY and CDR2 SVGAGI. CDR3: CASRQGAYNEQFF. CDR3 DNA sequence: TGTGCCAGTAGACAGGGGGCGTACAATGAGCAGTTCTTC.

The CDR3: CASSPVGEQFF. As DNA, the CDR3 is TGTGCCAGCAGCCCGGTAGGTGAGCAGTTCTTC. The J gene is TRBJ2-1, the V gene TRBV6-5, with unresolved D. The CDR3 is 11 residues long. From germline, CDR1 is MNHEY and CDR2 SVGAGI. V gave up 6 bases and J gave up 9 bases, with 9 bases separating them.